This T cell receptor (beta chain) was sequenced in a study of OX40 agonist ivuxolimab in advanced cancers. This table comes from immunoSEQ multiplex PCR, and its TCRdb copy is limited to in-frame clones, with some not included. The sample holds more than 45,000 clones, approximately 80% seen once. The CDR3 contains 13 residues. Germline V gives CDR1 SGDLS, CDR2 YYNGEE. J gave up 7 bases and V 4 bases, and 4 bases lay outside the gene matches. This clone was observed a handful of times. The sequenced sample was CD4+ or CD8+ T cells sorted from blood, obtained in a trial of the OX40 agonist ivuxolimab. The chain uses TRBV9 and TRBJ1-2; TRBD1 matches at 10 bases. The clonotype was recovered from an adult with an advanced solid tumor such as melanoma, head and neck, liver or kidney cancer. CDR3: CASSKGTGVGYTF. CDR3 in DNA: TGTGCCAGCAGCAAGGGGACAGGGGTTGGCTACACCTTC.